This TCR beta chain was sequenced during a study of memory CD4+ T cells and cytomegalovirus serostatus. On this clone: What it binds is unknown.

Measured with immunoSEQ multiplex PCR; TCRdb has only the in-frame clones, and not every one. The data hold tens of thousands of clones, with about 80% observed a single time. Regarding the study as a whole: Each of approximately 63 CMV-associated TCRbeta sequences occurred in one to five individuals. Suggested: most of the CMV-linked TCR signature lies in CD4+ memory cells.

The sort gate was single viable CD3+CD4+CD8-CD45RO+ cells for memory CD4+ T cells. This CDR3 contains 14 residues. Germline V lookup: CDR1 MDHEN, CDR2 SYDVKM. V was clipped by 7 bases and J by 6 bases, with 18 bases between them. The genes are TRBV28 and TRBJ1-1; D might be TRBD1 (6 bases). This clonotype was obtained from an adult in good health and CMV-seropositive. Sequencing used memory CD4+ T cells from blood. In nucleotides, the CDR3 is TGTGCCAGCACAGAGGAGGGGGAAAGACCTGAAGCTTTCTTT. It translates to CASTEEGERPEAFF.